This entry lists 10 T cell receptor beta chains sequenced from one sample in a study of T-cell reconstitution after alpha-beta-depleted transplantation in children. Unique molecular identifiers were used to barcode this TCRbeta library. TCRdb re-called the PCR reads with MiXCR, one entry per CDR3 protein. Here the sample spans some 72,000 distinct CDR3 sequences, 6% to 8% being singletons. The sample in question was PBMCs from the stem cell graft donor, obtained from the stem cell graft. The source is a human donor who donated a stem cell graft to a child with acute lymphoblastic leukemia.

The chain's CDR3 is CASSPDNVYGYTF. DNA of the CDR3: TGTGCCAGCAGCCCAGACAACGTCTATGGCTACACCTTC. The chain employs TRBV6-5 and TRBJ1-2; no clear D. Between the trimmed V and J ends, which lost 6 bases and 4 bases, there was a span of 12 bases. CDR3 length: 13 amino acids. CDR1 MNHEY and CDR2 SVGAGI come from the germline V gene.

The rearrangement uses TRBV18 and TRBJ1-1, with 7 bases that match TRBD1. The CDR3 is made up of 15 amino acids. V shed 3 bases, J shed 4 bases, and the junction held 8 bases outside the gene matches. Germline CDR1 and CDR2: KGHSH and LQKENI. In DNA form, the CDR3 reads TGTGCCAGCTCACCTAAGGAGGGGGCTGGCACTGAAGCTTTCTTT. Amino acids: CASSPKEGAGTEAFF.

This clonotype was seen repeatedly, ten times or more. This chain's CDR3 is CASSFLAGNSYEQYF. In nucleotides, the CDR3 is TGTGCCAGCAGTTTCTTAGCGGGCAATTCCTACGAGCAGTACTTC. The chain uses TRBV12-3 or TRBV12-4 and TRBJ2-7, with 7 bases fitting TRBD2. Trimming took 3 bases from V and 1 from J; bases not matched to a gene: 6. The CDR3 totals 15 residues.

There are many counts of this clonotype. This chain uses TRBV10-3 with TRBJ1-1; the D gene is possibly TRBD1 (5 bases). Germline values: CDR1 ENHRY, CDR2 SYGVKD. The CDR3 runs 12 residues. V lost 2 bases to trimming and J lost 14 bases, with 15 bases between them. The CDR3 region has the DNA TGTGCCATCAGTGAGGCATCCGGGGGAGGATTCTTT. It encodes CAISEASGGGFF.

This clonotype was counted between two and nine times. V and J are TRBV28 and TRBJ2-1; 7 positions agree with TRBD1. The germline gives CDR1 MDHEN, CDR2 SYDVKM. The CDR3 length is 13 residues. The trim removed 8 bases at V and 3 bases at J, leaving 4 bases unmatched. CDR3 sequence reads: CASSRTGYNEQFF. For the CDR3, the DNA is TGTGCCAGCTCCCGGACAGGCTACAATGAGCAGTTCTTC.

This clonotype turned up a few times. The chain joins TRBV29-1 to TRBJ1-3, with D unresolved. V was shortened by 3 bases and J by 3 bases, with 12 bases between the two germline ends. Germline CDR1 and CDR2: SQVTM and ANQGSEA. There are 14 residues in the CDR3. CDR3 DNA: TGCAGCGTTGAGGTCTGGGGAAGTGGAAACACCATATATTTT. Amino acids: CSVEVWGSGNTIYF.

This clonotype was seen ten or more times. The V call is TRBV27, the J call TRBJ2-3, with a possible D match to TRBD2 (5 bases). This CDR3 has 19 amino acids. V lost 0 bases and J lost 6, with 25 bases in between. Germline CDR1 is MNHEY and CDR2 is SMNVEV (reference sequence). The CDR3 bases are TGTGCCAGCAGTTTATCGATAAGGAGGCCAAGGGCCGATCCTGATACGCAGTATTTT. Translated: CASSLSIRRPRADPDTQYF.

This chain links TRBV19 with TRBJ1-1, with D tentatively TRBD1 (5 bases). CDR1 and CDR2 (germline): LNHDA, SQIVND (reference sequence). This CDR3 region has 13 residues. V gave up 8 bases and J gave up 0 bases, with 10 bases separating them. CDR3 sequence: CASVDSLNTEAFF. DNA for the CDR3: TGTGCCAGTGTTGACAGCCTGAACACTGAAGCTTTCTTT. Full variable domain (outside the CDR3, taken from reference TRBV19 and TRBJ1-1): DGGITQSPKYLFRKEGQNVTLSCEQNLNHDAMYWYRQDPGQGLRLIYYSQIVNDFQKGDIAEGYSVSREKKESFPLTVTSAQKNPTAFYLCASVDSLNTEAFFGQGTRLTVV.

This clonotype was seen repeatedly, ten times or more. The genes are TRBV5-1 and TRBJ1-4, with no clear D. Looked up from germline, CDR1 is SGHRS and CDR2 is YFSETQ. V was pared by 1 base and J by 2 bases, with 0 bases between. This CDR3 contains 12 residues. The CDR3: CASSLTNEKLFF. The CDR3 coding sequence is TGCGCCAGCAGCTTGACTAATGAAAAACTGTTTTTT.

V is TRBV18 and J is TRBJ1-4; D gene uncertain. CDR3 size: 13 residues. Germline lookup yields CDR1 KGHSH and CDR2 LQKENI. Trimming left V 2 bases short and J 6 bases short, with 7 bases between. CDR3 sequence (DNA): TGTGCCAGCTCACCAAAAAGTTATGAAAAACTGTTTTTT. This codes for CASSPKSYEKLFF.